This passage covers 10 T cell receptor beta chains from one sample sequenced in a study of T cell responses to AZD1222 COVID-19 vaccine. Libraries were prepared by immunoSEQ multiplex PCR; TCRdb keeps only in-frame clonotypes and omits some of them. The data show about 150,000 clones, with roughly 90% seen just once and under 1.5% held by the top ten. Here the sequenced sample was peripheral blood, taken on day 0 of AZD1222 vaccination. The origin of the receptors is an adult in good health.

CDR3 residues: CASSPNANTEAFF. The CDR3 DNA reads as TGTGCCAGCTCACCAAACGCGAACACTGAAGCTTTCTTT. This chain joins TRBV18 and TRBJ1-1; D not resolved. V lost 2 bases and J lost 1, with 5 bases in between. CDR3 length equals 13 residues. CDR1 is KGHSH and CDR2 is LQKENI in the germline V gene.

The V call is TRBV4-3, the J call TRBJ2-1; unclear D gene. Trimming stripped 4 bases from V and 1 base from J, with 14 bases between. From germline, CDR1 is LGHNA and CDR2 YSLEER. The CDR3 length is 16 residues. The CDR3 bases are TGCGCCAGCAGCCGTCACCTACTTGTATCCTACAATGAGCAGTTCTTC. Residues: CASSRHLLVSYNEQFF.

The rearrangement uses TRBV7-2 and TRBJ1-2, with a weak D call TRBD1 (5 bases). Germline-derived CDR1 and CDR2 are SGHTA and FQGNSA. The CDR3 has 14 amino acids. V was pared by 1 base and J by 8 bases, with 14 bases between. The DNA of the CDR3 is TGTGCCAGCAGCTTAGGAAGGACAATTCACGGCTACACCTTC. Its protein is CASSLGRTIHGYTF.

This clone was observed a few times. This chain uses TRBV28 with TRBJ2-7; tentative D call: TRBD1 (7 bases). The CDR3 runs to 17 residues. The germline V gene encodes CDR1 MDHEN and CDR2 SYDVKM. The V and J ends lost 5 bases and 0 bases respectively, with 20 bases between them. The CDR3 sequence is CASSSLLSEGASYEQYF. CDR3 coding DNA: TGTGCCAGCAGTAGCTTACTCTCGGAGGGGGCCTCCTACGAGCAGTACTTC.

The genes are TRBV30 and TRBJ2-7; the D gene is possibly TRBD1 (5 bases). The V and J ends lost 0 bases and 6 bases respectively, with 15 bases between them. CDR1 and CDR2 (germline): GTSNPN, SVGIG (reference sequence). CDR3 length: 14 amino acids. CDR3 sequence (DNA): TGTGCCTGGAGTGTACGACAACAGGTAGCCGAGCAGTACTTC. Its protein product is CAWSVRQQVAEQYF.

The V and J genes are TRBV4-3 and TRBJ1-2; D remains unclear. V lost 5 bases, J lost 8 bases, and 12 bases lay in between. The CDR3 runs to 12 residues. Germline CDR1 LGHNA, CDR2 YSLEER. CDR3 protein: CASSAGVGGYTF. The CDR3, as DNA: TGCGCCAGCAGCGCGGGCGTGGGGGGCTACACCTTC.

The chain combines TRBV6-4 with TRBJ2-3; 7 bases line up with TRBD1. CDR3 length equals 16 residues. V was clipped by 4 bases and J by 2 bases; unmatched bases: 9. Germline V gene sequence: CDR1 MRHNA, CDR2 SNTAGT. CDR3 sequence: CASSVEMGTATDTQYF. The CDR3 nucleotides read TGTGCCAGCAGTGTTGAGATGGGGACAGCCACAGATACGCAGTATTTT.

This chain uses TRBV6-5 with TRBJ1-1; D gene unclear. Trimming cost V 2 bases and J 6 bases, with 16 bases left between them. Germline CDR1 MNHEY, CDR2 SVGAGI. This CDR3 region has 15 residues. The DNA for the CDR3 is TGTGCCAGCAGTTACACCCTCTCGGGAAGCGCTGAAGCTTTCTTT. Protein sequence: CASSYTLSGSAEAFF.

The CDR3: CASSLIQGKGQPQHF. CDR3 DNA sequence: TGTGCCAGCAGCTTAATTCAGGGTAAGGGTCAGCCCCAGCATTTT. This chain joins TRBV7-2 and TRBJ1-5; a weak D match, TRBD1 (5 bases). CDR3 size: 15 residues. CDR1 and CDR2 from the germline V gene are SGHTA and FQGNSA. V lost 2 bases and J 6 bases, leaving 14 bases between the germline ends.

The rearrangement uses TRBV5-1 and TRBJ1-1, with 9 bases matching TRBD1. V gave up 4 bases and J gave up 1 base; unmatched junction bases: 5. CDR1 is SGHRS and CDR2 is YFSETQ in the germline V gene. CDR3 length equals 15 residues. The chain's CDR3 is CASSELGQGNTEAFF. CDR3 DNA: TGCGCCAGCAGCGAGCTGGGACAGGGGAACACTGAAGCTTTCTTT.